One sample yielded the 3 T cell receptor beta chains listed below, sequenced in a study of OX40 agonist ivuxolimab in advanced cancers. The table came from immunoSEQ multiplex PCR; TCRdb's copy has only in-frame clones and leaves some out. The sample holds fewer than 120,000 clones, over 85% seen once. Here the sequenced sample was CD4+ or CD8+ T cells sorted from blood, taken in a trial of the OX40 agonist ivuxolimab. The source is an adult with an advanced solid tumor such as melanoma, head and neck, liver or kidney cancer.

The chain combines TRBV7-9 with TRBJ2-4; D possibly corresponds to TRBD1 (5 bases). The CDR3 consists of 18 residues. In germline, CDR1 is SEHNR, CDR2 FQNEAQ (reference sequence). V gave up 0 bases and J gave up 3 bases, with 18 bases separating them. CDR3 in amino acids: CASSLALIRDADKNIQYF. CDR3 bases: TGTGCCAGCAGCTTAGCGCTAATCAGGGATGCGGACAAAAACATTCAGTACTTC. Full variable domain (outside the CDR3, taken from reference TRBV7-9 and TRBJ2-4): DTGVSQNPRHKITKRGQNVTFRCDPISEHNRLYWYRQTLGQGPEFLTYFQNEAQLEKSRLLSDRFSAERPKGSFSTLEIQRTEQGDSAMYLCASSLALIRDADKNIQYFGAGTRLSVL.

This clone turned up a few times. The V call is TRBV19, the J call TRBJ2-2, with 13 bases matching TRBD2. Unmatched junction bases numbered 8, after V lost 5 bases and J lost 5 bases. Per germline, CDR1 LNHDA and CDR2 SQIVND (reference sequence). The CDR3 consists of 17 residues. The CDR3 region has the DNA TGTGCCAGTAGTGGACTAGCGGGAGCTCTGTGGACCGGGGAGCTGTTTTTT. Encoded protein: CASSGLAGALWTGELFF.

A single count supports this clone. V usage is TRBV25-1 and J usage is TRBJ1-4; 11 bases align to TRBD1. Germline V gives CDR1 MGHDK, CDR2 SYGVNS. CDR3 size: 14 residues. With 3 bases clipped from V and 8 bases from J, the junction kept 2 bases outside the gene matches. The CDR3 loop is CASSDRTGGEKLFF. The DNA for the CDR3 is TGTGCCAGCAGTGATCGGACAGGGGGCGAAAAACTGTTTTTT.